The 7 T cell receptor beta chains reported below all come from one sample, sequenced in a study of blood T cell repertoires in COVID-19. TCRdb's copy holds only in-frame clones and misses some; the assay was immunoSEQ multiplex PCR. The sample contains approximately 500,000 clones, 89% of which appear only once. The specimen was peripheral blood. The receptors stem from a man aged 18 to 30 with COVID-19, enrolled during active disease.

A word on this clone: The same CDR3 also results from other DNA sequences found in this sample. This chain joins TRBV5-1 and TRBJ2-4, with D perhaps matching TRBD2 (7 bases). Trimming shortened V by 2 bases and J by 5 bases, and 8 bases separated the two germline ends. Germline lookup yields CDR1 SGHRS and CDR2 YFSETQ. This CDR3 spans 13 amino acids. The CDR3 coding sequence is TGCGCCAGCAGCTTAGGGGGGGAAAACATTCAGTACTTC. This sequence encodes CASSLGGENIQYF.

This chain uses TRBV19 with TRBJ2-1; TRBD2 might be the D (6 bases). V was shortened by 1 base and J by 4 bases, with 8 bases between the two germline ends. The germline V gene has CDR1 LNHDA and CDR2 SQIVND (reference sequence). The CDR3 extends over 14 amino acids. CDR3 amino acids: CASSIVGGYNEQFF. CDR3 coding DNA: TGTGCCAGTAGTATAGTTGGAGGGTACAATGAGCAGTTCTTC. Full variable domain (rest looked up from reference TRBV19 and TRBJ2-1): DGGITQSPKYLFRKEGQNVTLSCEQNLNHDAMYWYRQDPGQGLRLIYYSQIVNDFQKGDIAEGYSVSREKKESFPLTVTSAQKNPTAFYLCASSIVGGYNEQFFGPGTRLTVL.

The chain recombines TRBV6-5 with TRBJ2-7; D may be TRBD1 (6 bases). V shed 8 bases and J shed 4 bases, with 18 bases lying between them. Germline lookup yields CDR1 MNHEY and CDR2 SVGAGI. The CDR3 covers 14 residues. The CDR3 loop reads CASGQTGAGYEQYF. CDR3 nucleotide sequence: TGTGCCAGCGGACAGACTGGGGCTGGATACGAGCAGTACTTC.

This clone has a single count. The V gene is TRBV2, the J gene TRBJ2-3; 8 bases fit TRBD2. The CDR3 spans 16 residues. Germline-derived CDR1 and CDR2 are SNHLY and FYNNEI. J was trimmed by 2 bases and V by 6 bases; bases with no gene match: 10. In nucleotides, the CDR3 is TGTGCCAGCAGGGAGAGGTTACTAGCGGCCACAGATACGCAGTATTTT. Translation: CASRERLLAATDTQYF.

V is TRBV19 and J is TRBJ2-3, with a tentative D call TRBD1 (6 bases). The CDR3 length is 15 residues. Trimming shortened V by 6 bases and J by 5 bases, and 18 bases separated the two germline ends. CDR1 LNHDA and CDR2 SQIVND come from the germline V gene (reference sequence). CDR3 bases: TGTGCCAGTAGGTCGCCAGCGAGGGGGAAAGATACGCAGTATTTT. Translating it yields CASRSPARGKDTQYF.

This clone was recorded once. The V call is TRBV15, the J call TRBJ1-1; TRBD1 might be the D (5 bases). V lost 0 bases and J lost 5, with 19 bases in between. CDR3 length: 17 residues. Germline V gives CDR1 LNHNV, CDR2 YYDKDF (reference sequence). CDR3 in amino acids: CATSREWGLAVGTEAFF. For the CDR3, the DNA is TGTGCCACCAGCAGAGAGTGGGGCTTAGCGGTGGGTACTGAAGCTTTCTTT.

The genes are TRBV5-8 and TRBJ2-1, with a weak D call TRBD2 (5 bases). The CDR3 consists of 15 residues. In germline, CDR1 is SGHTS, CDR2 YDEGEE. V gave up 1 base and J gave up 6 bases, with 14 bases separating them. The DNA of the CDR3 is TGTGCCAGCAGCTTGTGGGAGAAGGGTTTCAATGAGCAGTTCTTC. Translating gives CASSLWEKGFNEQFF.